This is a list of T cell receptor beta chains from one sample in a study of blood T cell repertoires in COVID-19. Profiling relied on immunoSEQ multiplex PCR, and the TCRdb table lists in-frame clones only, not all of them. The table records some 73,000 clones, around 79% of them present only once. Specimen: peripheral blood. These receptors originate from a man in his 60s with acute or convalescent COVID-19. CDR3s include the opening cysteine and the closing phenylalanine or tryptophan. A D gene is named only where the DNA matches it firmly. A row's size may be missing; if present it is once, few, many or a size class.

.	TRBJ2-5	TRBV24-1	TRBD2	TGTGCCACCAGTGACCGGGGACTAGCACAAGAGACCCAGTACTTC	CATSDRGLAQETQYF
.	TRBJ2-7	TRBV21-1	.	TGTGCCAGCAGCGGGCGGGACGGGTGCGAGCAGTACTTC	CASSGRDGCEQYF
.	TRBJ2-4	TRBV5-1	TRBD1	TGCGCCAGCAGCTACAGACAGGGAGACATTCAGTACTTC	CASSYRQGDIQYF
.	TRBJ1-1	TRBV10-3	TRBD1	TGTGCCATCAGGGACTACAGGGGTGAGGCTGAAGCTTTCTTT	CAIRDYRGEAEAFF
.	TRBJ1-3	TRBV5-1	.	TGCGCCAGCAGCTTCCAGGGGAGCTCTGGAAACACCATATATTTT	CASSFQGSSGNTIYF
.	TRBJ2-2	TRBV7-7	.	TGTGCCAGCAGCTTAGGGCCCTCGAACACCGGGGAGCTGTTTTTT	CASSLGPSNTGELFF
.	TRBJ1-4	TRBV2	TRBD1	TGTGCCAGCAGGGACAGGGGGCGAGAAAAACTGTTTTTT	CASRDRGREKLFF
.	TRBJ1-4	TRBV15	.	TGTGCCACCAGCAGAGATCTAGGTCCATTCGGCACTAATGAAAAACTGTTTTTT	CATSRDLGPFGTNEKLFF
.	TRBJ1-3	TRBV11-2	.	TGTGCCAGCAGCTTTATACCGGGACACCAGGGAAACACCATATATTTT	CASSFIPGHQGNTIYF
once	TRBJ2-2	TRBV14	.	TGTGCCAGCAGCCAAGGGCCCTCCCATGGGGAGCTGTTTTTT	CASSQGPSHGELFF
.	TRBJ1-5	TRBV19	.	TGTGCCAGTAGGAAAGATGAGAGCAATCAGCCCCAGCATTTT	CASRKDESNQPQHF
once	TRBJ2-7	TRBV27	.	TGTGCCAGCGGCCGGGTCACAGGGGAGCAGTACTTC	CASGRVTGEQYF
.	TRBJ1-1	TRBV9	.	TGTGCCAGCAGCAAAGGAGGGGTGAACACTGAAGCTTTCTTT	CASSKGGVNTEAFF
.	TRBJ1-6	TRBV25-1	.	TGTGCCAGCAGTGCCACAAAAACAGGGAATTCACCCCTCCACTTT	CASSATKTGNSPLHF
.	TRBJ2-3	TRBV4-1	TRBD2	TGCGCCAGCAGCCAAGTACTAGCGGGAGACGCCGATACGCAGTATTTT	CASSQVLAGDADTQYF
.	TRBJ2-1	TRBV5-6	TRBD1	TGTGCCAGCAGCTTACAGTTGGACAGGGAGCAGTTCTTC	CASSLQLDREQFF
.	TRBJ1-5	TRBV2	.	TGTGCCAGCAGTGAAGATAGCCTGGATCAGCCCCAGCATTTT	CASSEDSLDQPQHF
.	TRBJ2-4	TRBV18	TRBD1	TGTGCCAGCTCACCACCTCGCGAGGGGGCAACGGGCAAAAACATTCAGTACTTC	CASSPPREGATGKNIQYF
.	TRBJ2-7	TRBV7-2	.	TGTGCCAGCAGCTTAGCGGGAGGCTCCTACGAGCAGTACTTC	CASSLAGGSYEQYF
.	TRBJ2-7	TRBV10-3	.	TGTGCCATCAGTGATTTCTTGGGGGAGGGGGCCTACGAGCAGTACTTC	CAISDFLGEGAYEQYF
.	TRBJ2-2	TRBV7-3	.	TGTGCCAGCAGCTTATTTAGCGGCACCGGGGAGCTGTTTTTT	CASSLFSGTGELFF
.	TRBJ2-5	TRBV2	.	TGTGCCAGCAGTGCCCCTAGAGAAGAGACCCAGTACTTC	CASSAPREETQYF
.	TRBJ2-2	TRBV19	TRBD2	TGTGCCAGTAGTATTGAACTAGCGGACACCGGGGAGCTGTTTTTT	CASSIELADTGELFF
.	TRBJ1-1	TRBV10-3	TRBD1	TGTGCCATCAGTGGGGACAGATTGAACACTGAAGCTTTCTTT	CAISGDRLNTEAFF